This TCR beta chain derives from a study of cytomegalovirus exposure and HLA in healthy donors. Notes on the study in general: Cytomegalovirus status was reportedly diagnosed by the classifier with high specificity and sensitivity. Among the CMV-associated chains, a few were confirmed in vitro as specific for CMV antigens. The study listed 164 cytomegalovirus-associated TCR beta chains.

Worth noting for this clone: Its cognate antigen is unknown.

TCRdb keeps only in-frame clones here, not all; method: immunoSEQ multiplex PCR. Among about 56,000 clones listed, roughly 92% were seen once. This CDR3 has 17 amino acids. After removal of 0 bases from V and 0 bases from J, the junction contained 2 bases not matched to a gene. Germline V gene sequence: CDR1 MGHRA, CDR2 YSYEKL. Sequenced: PBMCs. The rearrangement links TRBV4-1 to TRBJ2-2; 9 bases agree with TRBD1. The sequence was collected from a man between 18 and 29 years old in good health and CMV-seronegative. In DNA, the CDR3 is TGCGCCAGCAGCCAAGATAGGGACAGGGCGAACACCGGGGAGCTGTTTTTT. Translation: CASSQDRDRANTGELFF.